These 21 T cell receptor beta chains share one sample of origin, sequenced in a study of regulatory T cells in long-lasting Graves disease. Indicated time point: persistent/refractory GD, antithyroid drugs over 5 years with positive TRAb. Isolated PBMC RNA provided the starting material for the TCR library. Combining iRepertoire HTBI primers with Arm-PCR of CDR3 regions, the authors built TCR beta libraries. Using its own MiXCR run on the multiplex PCR reads, TCRdb lists one record per CDR3 protein. Altogether approximately 690,000 distinct CDR3 sequences are present, approximately 29% being singletons, with the ten largest covering under 55%. Sequencing used peripheral blood mononuclear cells (PBMCs), obtained when the disease was refractory, from a patient treated with antithyroid drugs. The receptors were sampled from a female donor with Graves disease.

V is TRBV28 and J is TRBJ1-5; D possibly corresponds to TRBD1 (5 bases). Trimming left V 5 bases short and J 4 bases short, with 18 bases between. The germline CDR1 and CDR2 sequences are MDHEN and SYDVKM. The CDR3 runs 16 residues. CDR3 DNA: TGTGCCAGCAGTGGACCGACAGTGCTCCTTAATCAGCCCCAGCATTTT. This sequence encodes CASSGPTVLLNQPQHF.

This chain uses TRBV28 with TRBJ1-6, with D unclear. This CDR3 comprises 15 residues. Germline V CDR1 and CDR2: MDHEN, SYDVKM. V gave up 5 bases and J gave up 3 bases, with 11 bases separating them. CDR3: CASSPRRLYNSPLHF. The CDR3 DNA reads as TGTGCCAGCAGTCCCCGTCGCCTCTATAATTCACCCCTCCACTTT.

V is TRBV7-7 and J is TRBJ1-2; maybe TRBD1 (5 bases). This CDR3 is built from 12 residues. V dropped 8 bases and J dropped 2 bases, with 9 bases sitting between them. Germline V CDR1 and CDR2: SSHAT, FNYEAQ (reference sequence). CDR3 in DNA: TGTGCCAGCTTGGAGGGGAACTATGGCTACACCTTC. Protein sequence: CASLEGNYGYTF.

The V and J genes are TRBV20-1 and TRBJ1-5; 7 bases fit TRBD1. The CDR3 extends over 15 amino acids. Germline V CDR1 and CDR2: DFQATT, SNEGSKA (reference sequence). In DNA, the CDR3 is TGCAGCGCGGAGAGGTCAGGGGGGCTTAATCAGCCCCAGCATTTT. This sequence encodes CSAERSGGLNQPQHF.

The chain is built from TRBV5-1 and TRBJ2-7; D not certain. Deletions cut 2 bases from V and 3 bases from J, with 9 bases between. This CDR3 is 13 amino acids long. Germline V gene sequence: CDR1 SGHRS, CDR2 YFSETQ. The CDR3 DNA follows: TGCGCCAGCAGCTTAGAATCTTACTACGAGCAGTACTTC. It yields the protein CASSLESYYEQYF.

The gene calls are TRBV12-3 or TRBV12-4 and TRBJ1-5, with D hard to call. The CDR3 has 13 residues. V gave up 1 base and J gave up 6 bases, with 7 bases separating them. The CDR3 nucleotides read TGTGCCAGCAGTTTAGTAGGGCTTCAGCCCCAGCATTTT. Its translation: CASSLVGLQPQHF.

Many counts were recorded for this clonotype. This chain uses TRBV11-2 with TRBJ2-5; 10 bases align to TRBD2. There are 17 residues in the CDR3. V lost 2 bases to trimming and J lost 4 bases; unmatched junction nucleotides: 10. Germline V gene data show CDR1 as SGHAT and CDR2 as FQNNGV. CDR3 amino acids: CASSLKGLALGRETQYF. CDR3 nucleotides: TGTGCCAGCAGCTTAAAGGGACTAGCGTTGGGTCGAGAGACCCAGTACTTC. Complete variable domain (other parts from reference TRBV11-2 and TRBJ2-5): EAGVAQSPRYKIIEKRQSVAFWCNPISGHATLYWYQQILGQGPKLLIQFQNNGVVDDSQLPKDRFSAERLKGVDSTLKIQPAKLEDSAVYLCASSLKGLALGRETQYFGPGTRLLVL.

The sample holds a few counts of this clonotype. The chain combines TRBV5-1 with TRBJ1-6; tentative D call: TRBD1 (5 bases). Trimming pared 1 base from V and 2 bases from J, leaving 7 bases between. The CDR3 is 15 residues long. Per the germline V gene, CDR1 is SGHRS and CDR2 is YFSETQ. CDR3 residues: CASSLRGAYNSPLHF. The CDR3 nucleotides are TGCGCCAGCAGCTTGCGGGGGGCCTATAATTCACCCCTCCACTTT.

The sample holds many counts of this clonotype. The CDR3 DNA follows: TGTGCCAGCAGTGAACAGGGGCGCTTGGACACTGAAGCTTTCTTT. It encodes CASSEQGRLDTEAFF. This chain connects TRBV6-1 to TRBJ1-1; possible D gene TRBD1, 6 bases. CDR3 length equals 15 residues. The germline V gene encodes CDR1 MNHNS and CDR2 SASEGT. Trimming removed 2 bases from V and 3 bases from J, with 13 bases in between.

CDR3: CASSLGSPANYGYTF. CDR3 DNA sequence: TGTGCCAGCAGTTTGGGTTCTCCTGCTAACTATGGCTACACCTTC. The chain carries TRBV12-3 or TRBV12-4 and TRBJ1-2; D is ambiguous. Trimming took 3 bases from V and 0 from J, leaving 11 bases between them. The CDR3 is 15 residues long.

This clonotype has only a few counts. The chain recombines TRBV7-9 with TRBJ2-7; TRBD1 agrees at 10 bases. Germline trimming cut 3 bases from V and 1 base from J; bases unmatched to any gene: 3. The CDR3 totals 15 residues. Germline V gene sequence: CDR1 SEHNR, CDR2 FQNEAQ (reference sequence). The CDR3 reads CASSLSGQGSYEQYF. DNA of the CDR3: TGTGCCAGCAGCTTGTCGGGACAGGGGTCCTACGAGCAGTACTTC.

This chain connects TRBV28 to TRBJ1-5, with D perhaps TRBD1 (6 bases). Trimming took off 1 base at V and 6 bases at J, with 19 bases between the two ends. Germline-derived CDR1 and CDR2 are MDHEN and SYDVKM. CDR3 length equals 17 residues. CDR3 region: CASSLFGLRRGGQPQHF. The DNA of the CDR3 is TGTGCCAGCAGTTTATTTGGCCTTAGAAGAGGGGGTCAGCCCCAGCATTTT.

This clonotype was picked up many times. The chain recombines TRBV12-3 or TRBV12-4 with TRBJ2-7; 10 bases fit TRBD1. The V gene end was trimmed by 7 bases and the J gene end by 1 base; junction bases not matched to a gene: 4. The CDR3 is 14 residues long. The CDR3 bases are TGTGCCAGCAATCGGGACAGGGGTTCCTACGAGCAGTACTTC. Its translation: CASNRDRGSYEQYF.

This clonotype came up once. The chain employs TRBV5-5 and TRBJ1-4, with 9 positions matching TRBD1. With V trimmed by 4 bases and J by 1 base, 2 bases remained unmatched. This CDR3 comprises 15 residues. In germline, CDR1 is SGHKS, CDR2 YYEKEE (reference sequence). The CDR3 protein is CASSAGQGTNEKLFF. CDR3 in DNA: TGTGCCAGCAGCGCGGGACAGGGAACTAATGAAAAACTGTTTTTT.

V usage is TRBV7-9 and J usage is TRBJ2-5; 11 bases fit TRBD2. The length of the CDR3 is 16 residues. Looked up from germline, CDR1 is SEHNR and CDR2 is FQNEAQ (reference sequence). V shed 4 bases, J shed 0 bases, and the junction held 4 bases outside the gene matches. DNA of the CDR3: TGTGCCAGCAGCTACCGGACTAGCGGGTACCAAGAGACCCAGTACTTC. It is translated as CASSYRTSGYQETQYF.

V gene TRBV7-9 combines with J gene TRBJ2-7, with TRBD1 matching over 7 bases. The trim removed 5 bases at V and 6 bases at J, leaving 13 bases unmatched. CDR3 length: 15 residues. The V gene's germline CDR1 is SEHNR and CDR2 FQNEAQ (reference sequence). CDR3 sequence (DNA): TGTGCCAGCAGCACCTCGACAGGGAAATGGGGCGAGCAGTACTTC. Translating gives CASSTSTGKWGEQYF.

This chain links TRBV27 with TRBJ1-2; maybe TRBD1 (5 bases). Trimming took 6 bases from V and 8 from J, leaving 22 bases between them. CDR3 length: 15 residues. Per the germline V gene, CDR1 is MNHEY and CDR2 is SMNVEV (reference sequence). The CDR3: CASSPIVPSREGYTF. Here the CDR3 DNA reads TGTGCCAGCAGCCCTATTGTCCCCAGCAGGGAGGGCTACACCTTC.

This chain links TRBV9 with TRBJ1-2; 8 bases align to TRBD1. Germline V gives CDR1 SGDLS, CDR2 YYNGEE. After removal of 4 bases from V and 0 bases from J, the junction contained 5 bases not matched to a gene. The CDR3 has 15 residues. CDR3 in amino acids: CASSIGDRPNYGYTF. CDR3 DNA sequence: TGTGCCAGCAGCATTGGGGACAGGCCTAACTATGGCTACACCTTC.

The table lists this clonotype with a few counts. CDR3 DNA sequence: TGTGCCAGCAGTTACGGACCCCCTCTAATCTATGGCTACACCTTC. It specifies CASSYGPPLIYGYTF. The chain carries TRBV6-2 or TRBV6-3 and TRBJ1-2; D gene ambiguous. The CDR3 is 15 residues long. Between the trimmed V and J ends, which lost 2 bases and 4 bases, there was a span of 14 bases. CDR1 is MNHEY and CDR2 is SVGEGT in the germline V gene.

The rearrangement links TRBV19 to TRBJ2-7; D might be TRBD2 (6 bases). CDR3 length: 15 residues. Trimming shortened V by 2 bases and J by 3 bases, and 14 bases separated the two germline ends. Germline loops: CDR1 LNHDA, CDR2 SQIVND (reference sequence). The CDR3 sequence: CASSISLWGVYEQYF. In nucleotides, the CDR3 is TGTGCCAGTAGTATATCTCTGTGGGGGGTCTACGAGCAGTACTTC.

The chain joins TRBV12-3 or TRBV12-4 to TRBJ1-2; no clear D. This CDR3 is 11 amino acids long. The ends were cut back, 6 bases at V and 6 bases at J, with 8 bases in the middle. The CDR3 region is CASRVSHGYTF. In DNA form, the CDR3 reads TGTGCCAGCAGGGTTAGTCATGGCTACACCTTC.